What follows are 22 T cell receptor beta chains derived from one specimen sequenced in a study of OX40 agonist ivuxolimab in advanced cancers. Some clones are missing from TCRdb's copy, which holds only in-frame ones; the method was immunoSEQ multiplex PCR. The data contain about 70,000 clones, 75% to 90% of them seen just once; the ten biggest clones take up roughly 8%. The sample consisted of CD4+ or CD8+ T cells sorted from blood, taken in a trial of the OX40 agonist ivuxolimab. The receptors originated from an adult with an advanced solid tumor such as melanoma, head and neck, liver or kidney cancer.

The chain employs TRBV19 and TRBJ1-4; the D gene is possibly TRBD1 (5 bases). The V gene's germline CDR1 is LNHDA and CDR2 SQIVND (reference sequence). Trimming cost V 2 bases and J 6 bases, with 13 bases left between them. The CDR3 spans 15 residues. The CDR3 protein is CASSISGTRDEKLFF. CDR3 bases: TGTGCCAGTAGTATATCTGGGACCCGAGATGAAAAACTGTTTTTT.

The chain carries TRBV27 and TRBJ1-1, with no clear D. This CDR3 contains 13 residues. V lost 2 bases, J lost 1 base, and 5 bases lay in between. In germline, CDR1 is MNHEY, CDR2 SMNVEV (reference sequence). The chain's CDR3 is CASSLRQNTEAFF. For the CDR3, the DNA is TGTGCCAGCAGTTTAAGGCAGAACACTGAAGCTTTCTTT.

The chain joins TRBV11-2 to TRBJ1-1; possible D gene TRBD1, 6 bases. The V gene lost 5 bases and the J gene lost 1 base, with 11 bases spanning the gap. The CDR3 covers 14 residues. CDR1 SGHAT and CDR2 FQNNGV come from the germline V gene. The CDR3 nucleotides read TGTGCCAGCAGCCCATCACAGGGGAACACTGAAGCTTTCTTT. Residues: CASSPSQGNTEAFF.

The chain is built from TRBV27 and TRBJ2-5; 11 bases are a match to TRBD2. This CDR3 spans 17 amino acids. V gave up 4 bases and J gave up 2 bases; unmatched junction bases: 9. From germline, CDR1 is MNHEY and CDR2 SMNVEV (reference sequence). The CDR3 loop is CASSSPALAGAQETQYF. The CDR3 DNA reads TGTGCCAGCAGTTCCCCGGCACTAGCGGGGGCTCAAGAGACCCAGTACTTC.

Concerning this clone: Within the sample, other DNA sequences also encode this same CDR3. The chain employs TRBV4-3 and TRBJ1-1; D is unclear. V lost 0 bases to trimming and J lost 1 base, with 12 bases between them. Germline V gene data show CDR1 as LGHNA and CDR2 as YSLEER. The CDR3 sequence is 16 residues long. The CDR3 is CASSQDSPPGNTEAFF. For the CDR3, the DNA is TGCGCCAGCAGCCAAGATTCACCTCCGGGGAACACTGAAGCTTTCTTT.

The chain's CDR3 is CAWSVAGGYNEQFF. CDR3 DNA: TGTGCCTGGAGTGTAGCGGGGGGATACAATGAGCAGTTCTTC. V and J are TRBV30 and TRBJ2-1; 9 nucleotides align to TRBD2. The trim removed 0 bases at V and 4 bases at J, leaving 1 base unmatched. Looked up from germline, CDR1 is GTSNPN and CDR2 is SVGIG (reference sequence). The CDR3 is 14 amino acids.

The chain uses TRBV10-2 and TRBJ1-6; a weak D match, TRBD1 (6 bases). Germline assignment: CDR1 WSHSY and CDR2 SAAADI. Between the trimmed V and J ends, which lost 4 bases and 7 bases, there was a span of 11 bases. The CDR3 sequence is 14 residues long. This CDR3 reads CASSGGGRNSPLHF. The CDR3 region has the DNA TGCGCCAGCAGTGGTGGGGGCCGGAATTCACCCCTCCACTTT.

CDR3 residues: CASSESIYNEQFF. The DNA for the CDR3 is TGTGCCAGCAGTGAGTCGATCTACAATGAGCAGTTCTTC. The V gene is TRBV6-4, the J gene TRBJ2-1; D call uncertain. The V end was cut by 3 bases, the J end by 3 bases, with 6 bases between. This CDR3 has 13 residues. Per germline, CDR1 MRHNA and CDR2 SNTAGT.

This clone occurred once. CDR3 region: CASSVNWGGNSPLHF. The CDR3 DNA reads TGTGCCAGCAGCGTAAATTGGGGTGGTAATTCACCCCTCCACTTT. The V and J genes are TRBV9 and TRBJ1-6; unclear D gene. This CDR3 has 15 residues. Germline V gives CDR1 SGDLS, CDR2 YYNGEE. V lost 1 base and J lost 6, with 11 bases in between.

The CDR3 region is CASSLGQVTSYEQYF. CDR3 DNA sequence: TGTGCCAGCAGCCTGGGACAGGTAACCTCCTACGAGCAGTACTTC. This chain links TRBV11-3 with TRBJ2-7; 8 bases align to TRBD1. The CDR3 runs 15 residues. The trim removed 5 bases at V and 0 bases at J, leaving 6 bases unmatched. CDR1 is SGHNT, CDR2 YENEEA, per germline. Filled out from reference TRBV11-3 and TRBJ2-7, the complete variable domain reads EAGVVQSPRYKIIEKKQPVAFWCNPISGHNTLYWYLQNLGQGPELLIRYENEEAVDDSQLPKDRFSAERLKGVDSTLKIQPAELGDSAVYLCASSLGQVTSYEQYFGPGTRLTVT.

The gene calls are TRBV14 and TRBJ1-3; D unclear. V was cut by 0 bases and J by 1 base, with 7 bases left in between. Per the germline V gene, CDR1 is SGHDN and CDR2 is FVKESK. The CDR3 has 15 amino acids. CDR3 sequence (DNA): TGTGCCAGCAGCCAAGATCTGAGTTCTGGAAACACCATATATTTT. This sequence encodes CASSQDLSSGNTIYF. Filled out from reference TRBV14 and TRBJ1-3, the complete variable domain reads EAGVTQFPSHSVIEKGQTVTLRCDPISGHDNLYWYRRVMGKEIKFLLHFVKESKQDESGMPNNRFLAERTGGTYSTLKVQPAELEDSGVYFCASSQDLSSGNTIYFGEGSWLTVV.

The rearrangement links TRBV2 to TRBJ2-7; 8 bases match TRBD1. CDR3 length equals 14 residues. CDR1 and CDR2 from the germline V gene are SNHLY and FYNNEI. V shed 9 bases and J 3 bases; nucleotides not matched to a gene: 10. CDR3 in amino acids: CASSQGQVNYEQYF. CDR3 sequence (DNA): TGTGCCAGTTCCCAGGGACAGGTGAACTACGAGCAGTACTTC.

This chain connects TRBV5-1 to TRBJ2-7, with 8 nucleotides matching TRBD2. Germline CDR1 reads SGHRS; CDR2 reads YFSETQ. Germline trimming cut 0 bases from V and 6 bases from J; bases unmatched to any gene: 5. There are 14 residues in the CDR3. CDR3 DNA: TGCGCCAGCAGCTTGGCGCCGGCGGGGGGCGAGCAGTACTTC. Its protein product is CASSLAPAGGEQYF.

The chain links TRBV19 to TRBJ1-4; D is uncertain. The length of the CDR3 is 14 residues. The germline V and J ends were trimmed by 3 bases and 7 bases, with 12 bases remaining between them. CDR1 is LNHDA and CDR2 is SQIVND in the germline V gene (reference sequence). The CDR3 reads CASSIEKGFEKLFF. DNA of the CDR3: TGTGCCAGTAGTATCGAGAAAGGGTTTGAAAAACTGTTTTTT.

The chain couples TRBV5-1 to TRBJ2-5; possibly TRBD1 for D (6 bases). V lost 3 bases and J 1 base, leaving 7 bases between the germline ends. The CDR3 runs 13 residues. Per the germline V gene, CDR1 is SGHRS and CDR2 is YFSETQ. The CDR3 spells CASSSTGQETQYF. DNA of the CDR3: TGCGCCAGCAGCTCGACAGGCCAAGAGACCCAGTACTTC.

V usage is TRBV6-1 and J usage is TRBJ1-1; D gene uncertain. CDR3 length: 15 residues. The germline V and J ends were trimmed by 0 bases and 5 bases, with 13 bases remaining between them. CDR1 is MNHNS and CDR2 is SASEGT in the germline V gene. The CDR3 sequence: CASSEAVTPRTEAFF. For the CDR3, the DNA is TGTGCCAGCAGTGAAGCGGTGACCCCTCGGACTGAAGCTTTCTTT.

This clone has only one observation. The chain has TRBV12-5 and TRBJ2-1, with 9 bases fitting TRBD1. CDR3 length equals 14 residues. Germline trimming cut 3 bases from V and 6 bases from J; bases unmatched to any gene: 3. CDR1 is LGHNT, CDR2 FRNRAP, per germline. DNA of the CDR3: TGTGCTAGTGGTTTAGCGGGACAGGGCAATGAGCAGTTCTTC. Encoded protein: CASGLAGQGNEQFF.

The CDR3 DNA reads as TGTGCCAGCAGCCAAGGGGACAGGGGAACTGAAGCTTTCTTT. This translates into CASSQGDRGTEAFF. This sequence joins TRBV16 and TRBJ1-1; 10 positions agree with TRBD1. This CDR3 is built from 14 residues. With 2 bases clipped from V and 5 bases from J, the junction kept 2 bases outside the gene matches. CDR1 and CDR2 (germline): KGHSY, FQNENV.

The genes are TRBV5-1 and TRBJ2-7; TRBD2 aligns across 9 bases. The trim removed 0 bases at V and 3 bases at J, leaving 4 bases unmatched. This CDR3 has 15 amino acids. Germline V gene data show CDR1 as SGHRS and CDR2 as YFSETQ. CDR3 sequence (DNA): TGCGCCAGCAGCTTGGTAGCGGGGGCGGTCTACGAGCAGTACTTC. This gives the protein CASSLVAGAVYEQYF.

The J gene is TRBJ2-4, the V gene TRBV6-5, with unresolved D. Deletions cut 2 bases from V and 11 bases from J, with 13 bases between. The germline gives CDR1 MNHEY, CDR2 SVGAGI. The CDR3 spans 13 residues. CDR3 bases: TGTGCCAGCAGTTACGATGGCCGGGCCGTTCAGTACTTC. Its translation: CASSYDGRAVQYF.

The CDR3 is CASSPDRMDGYTF. The CDR3 nucleotides are TGTGCCAGCAGTCCGGACAGGATGGATGGCTACACCTTC. The gene calls are TRBV28 and TRBJ1-2; 7 bases line up with TRBD1. Germline values: CDR1 MDHEN, CDR2 SYDVKM. Trimming took 5 bases from V and 6 from J; bases not matched to a gene: 6. This CDR3 has 13 amino acids.

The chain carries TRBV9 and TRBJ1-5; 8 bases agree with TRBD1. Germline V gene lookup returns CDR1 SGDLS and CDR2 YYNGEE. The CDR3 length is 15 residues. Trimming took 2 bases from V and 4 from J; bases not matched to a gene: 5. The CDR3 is CASSVGTGPNQPQHF. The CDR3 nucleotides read TGTGCCAGCAGCGTCGGGACAGGCCCTAATCAGCCCCAGCATTTT.